This record looks at one T cell receptor beta chain sequence and its context. Trimming removed 0 bases from V and 6 bases from J, with 11 bases in between. Germline V gene lookup returns CDR1 LGHDT and CDR2 YNNKEL (reference sequence). CDR3 length: 14 residues. This entry comes from a study of identical twins. TCRdb reanalysed the 5' RACE reads using MiXCR and keeps one entry per CDR3 protein. Found here are 200,000 to 300,000 distinct CDR3 sequences, about 7.5% of them singletons; the top ten hold around 5%. This sample also appeared in a second study, on yellow fever vaccine responses in identical twins.

Sample: CD8+ T cells sorted from blood. The V gene is TRBV3-1, the J gene TRBJ1-2; D not certain. The source is a woman younger than 30 in good health. The CDR3 region is CASSQEGLLHGYTF. CDR3 nucleotides: TGTGCCAGCAGCCAAGAAGGGCTCCTGCATGGCTACACCTTC.